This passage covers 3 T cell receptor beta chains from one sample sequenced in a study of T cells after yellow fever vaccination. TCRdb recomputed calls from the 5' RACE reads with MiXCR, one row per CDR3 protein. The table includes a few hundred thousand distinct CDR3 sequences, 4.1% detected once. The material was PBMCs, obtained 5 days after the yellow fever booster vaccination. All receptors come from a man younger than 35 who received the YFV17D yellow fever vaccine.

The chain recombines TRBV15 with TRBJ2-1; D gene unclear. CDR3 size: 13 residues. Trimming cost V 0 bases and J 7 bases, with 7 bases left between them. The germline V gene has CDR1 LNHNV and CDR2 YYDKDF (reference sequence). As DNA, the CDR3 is TGTGCCACCAGCAGAGATGATGTTAATGAGCAGTTCTTC. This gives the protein CATSRDDVNEQFF.

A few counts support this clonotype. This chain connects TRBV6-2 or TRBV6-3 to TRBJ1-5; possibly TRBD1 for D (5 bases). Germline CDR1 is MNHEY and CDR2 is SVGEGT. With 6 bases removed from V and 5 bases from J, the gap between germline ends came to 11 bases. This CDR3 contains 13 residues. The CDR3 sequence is CASREQAHQPQHF. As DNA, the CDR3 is TGTGCCAGCAGGGAACAGGCCCATCAGCCCCAGCATTTT.

This chain's CDR3 is CASSQGQPYEQYF. In DNA, the CDR3 is TGTGCCAGCAGCCAAGGACAGCCCTACGAGCAGTACTTC. The V call is TRBV4-2, the J call TRBJ2-7, with D tentatively TRBD1 (5 bases). Trimming stripped 1 base from V and 2 bases from J, with 6 bases between. This CDR3 has 13 residues. Germline V gene lookup returns CDR1 LGHNA and CDR2 YNFKEQ.